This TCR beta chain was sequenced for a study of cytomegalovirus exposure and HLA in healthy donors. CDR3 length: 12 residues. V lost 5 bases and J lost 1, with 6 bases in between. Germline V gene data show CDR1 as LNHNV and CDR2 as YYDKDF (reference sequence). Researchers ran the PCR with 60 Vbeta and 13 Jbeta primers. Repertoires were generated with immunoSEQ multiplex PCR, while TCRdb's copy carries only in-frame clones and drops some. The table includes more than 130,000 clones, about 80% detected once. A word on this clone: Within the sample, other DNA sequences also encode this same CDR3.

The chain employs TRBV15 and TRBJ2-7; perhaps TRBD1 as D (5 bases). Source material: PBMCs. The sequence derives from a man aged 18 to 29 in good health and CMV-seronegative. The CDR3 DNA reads TGTGCCACCAGCCCAGGGTCCTACGAGCAGTACTTC. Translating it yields CATSPGSYEQYF.